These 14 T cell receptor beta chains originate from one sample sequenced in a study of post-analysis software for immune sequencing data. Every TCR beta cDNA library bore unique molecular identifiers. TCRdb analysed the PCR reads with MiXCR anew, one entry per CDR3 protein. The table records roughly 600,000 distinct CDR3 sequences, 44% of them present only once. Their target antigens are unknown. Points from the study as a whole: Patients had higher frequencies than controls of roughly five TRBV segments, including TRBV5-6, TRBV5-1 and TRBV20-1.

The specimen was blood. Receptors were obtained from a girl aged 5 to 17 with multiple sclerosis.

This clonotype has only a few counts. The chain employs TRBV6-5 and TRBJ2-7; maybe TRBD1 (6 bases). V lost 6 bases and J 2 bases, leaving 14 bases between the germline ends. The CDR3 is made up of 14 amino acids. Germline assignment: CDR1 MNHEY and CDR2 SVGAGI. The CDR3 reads CASSPQGIPYEQYF. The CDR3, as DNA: TGTGCCAGCAGCCCCCAGGGGATCCCCTACGAGCAGTACTTC.

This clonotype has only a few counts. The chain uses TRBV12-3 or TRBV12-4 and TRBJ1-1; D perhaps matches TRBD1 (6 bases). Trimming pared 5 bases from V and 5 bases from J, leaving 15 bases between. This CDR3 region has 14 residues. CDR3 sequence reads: CASSNTQGWTEAFF. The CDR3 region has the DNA TGTGCCAGCAGTAACACACAGGGTTGGACTGAAGCTTTCTTT.

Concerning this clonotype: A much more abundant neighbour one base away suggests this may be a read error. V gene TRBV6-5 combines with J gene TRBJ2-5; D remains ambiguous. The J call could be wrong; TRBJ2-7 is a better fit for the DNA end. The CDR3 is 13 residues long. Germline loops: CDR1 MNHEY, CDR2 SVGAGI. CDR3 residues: CASSYSGTYEQYF. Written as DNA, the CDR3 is TGTGCCAGCAGTTACTCGGGGACCTACGAGCAGTACTTC.

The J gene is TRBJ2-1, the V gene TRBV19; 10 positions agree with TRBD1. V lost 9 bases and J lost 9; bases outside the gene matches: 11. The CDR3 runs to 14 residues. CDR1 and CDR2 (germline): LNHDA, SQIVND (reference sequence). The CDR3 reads CASAPGQGWSEQFF. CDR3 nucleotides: TGTGCCAGCGCCCCGGGACAGGGGTGGAGTGAGCAGTTCTTC.

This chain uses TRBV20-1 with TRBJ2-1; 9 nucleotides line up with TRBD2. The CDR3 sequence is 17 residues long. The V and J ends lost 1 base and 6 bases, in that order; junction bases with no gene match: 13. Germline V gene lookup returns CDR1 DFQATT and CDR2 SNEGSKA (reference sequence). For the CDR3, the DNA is TGCAGTGCTAGAGTGGGGCGGGGGGGCTTACAGGGCAATGAGCAGTTCTTC. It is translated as CSARVGRGGLQGNEQFF.

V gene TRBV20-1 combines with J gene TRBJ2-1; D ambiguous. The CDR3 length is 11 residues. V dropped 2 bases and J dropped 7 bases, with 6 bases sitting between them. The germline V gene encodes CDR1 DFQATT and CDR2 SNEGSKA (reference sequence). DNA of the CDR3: TGCAGTGCTAGATCCCTAAATGAGCAGTTCTTC. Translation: CSARSLNEQFF.

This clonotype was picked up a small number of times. The CDR3 region is CASSPATGPYGYTF. The DNA of the CDR3 is TGTGCCAGCAGCCCAGCGACAGGCCCCTATGGCTACACCTTC. The J gene is TRBJ1-2, the V gene TRBV7-9; the D gene is possibly TRBD1 (6 bases). Deletions cut 5 bases from V and 4 bases from J, with 14 bases between. Germline assignment: CDR1 SEHNR and CDR2 FQNEAQ (reference sequence). The CDR3 consists of 14 residues.

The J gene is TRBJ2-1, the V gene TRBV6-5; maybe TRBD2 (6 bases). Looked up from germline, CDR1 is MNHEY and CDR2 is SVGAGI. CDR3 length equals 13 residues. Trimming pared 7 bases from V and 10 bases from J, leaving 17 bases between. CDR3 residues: CASTNRWGGEQFF. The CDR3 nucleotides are TGTGCCAGCACCAATAGGTGGGGAGGCGAGCAGTTCTTC.

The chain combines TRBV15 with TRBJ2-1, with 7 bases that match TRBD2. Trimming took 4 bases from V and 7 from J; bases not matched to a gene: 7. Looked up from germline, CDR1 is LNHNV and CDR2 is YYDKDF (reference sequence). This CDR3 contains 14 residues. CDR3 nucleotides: TGTGCCACCAGCATCGGGGGGTTTGGGAATGAGCAGTTCTTC. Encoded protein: CATSIGGFGNEQFF.

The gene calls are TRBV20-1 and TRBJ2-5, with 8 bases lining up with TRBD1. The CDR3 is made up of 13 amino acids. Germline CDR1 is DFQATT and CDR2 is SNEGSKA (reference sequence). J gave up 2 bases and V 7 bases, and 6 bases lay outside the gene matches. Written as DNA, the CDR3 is TGCAGTGTCCGGACAGGGAGGCAAGAGACCCAGTACTTC. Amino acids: CSVRTGRQETQYF.

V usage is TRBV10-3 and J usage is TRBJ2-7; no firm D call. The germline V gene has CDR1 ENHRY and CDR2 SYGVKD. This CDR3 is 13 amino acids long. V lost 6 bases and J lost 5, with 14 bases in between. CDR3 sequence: CAISLDGVDEQYF. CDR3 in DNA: TGTGCCATCAGCTTGGACGGAGTAGACGAGCAGTACTTC.

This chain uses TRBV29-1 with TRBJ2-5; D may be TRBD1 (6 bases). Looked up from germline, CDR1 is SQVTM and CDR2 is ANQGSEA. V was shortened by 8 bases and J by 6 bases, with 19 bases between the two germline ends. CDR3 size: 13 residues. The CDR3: CSFHRESGKTQYF. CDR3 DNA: TGCAGCTTCCACAGGGAGTCAGGAAAGACCCAGTACTTC.

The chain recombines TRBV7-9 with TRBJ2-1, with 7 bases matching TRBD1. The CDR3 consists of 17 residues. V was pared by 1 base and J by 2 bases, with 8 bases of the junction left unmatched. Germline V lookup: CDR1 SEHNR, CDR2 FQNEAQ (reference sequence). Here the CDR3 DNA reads TGTGCCAGCAGCTTAGACACAGGGGTGGAGGCCTACAATGAGCAGTTCTTC. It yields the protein CASSLDTGVEAYNEQFF.

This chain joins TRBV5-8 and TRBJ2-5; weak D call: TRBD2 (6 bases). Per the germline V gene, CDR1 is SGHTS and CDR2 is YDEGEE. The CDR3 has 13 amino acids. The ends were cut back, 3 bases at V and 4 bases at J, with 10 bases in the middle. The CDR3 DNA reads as TGTGCCAGCAGCTGGAGTAGCGGAGAGACCCAGTACTTC. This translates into CASSWSSGETQYF.